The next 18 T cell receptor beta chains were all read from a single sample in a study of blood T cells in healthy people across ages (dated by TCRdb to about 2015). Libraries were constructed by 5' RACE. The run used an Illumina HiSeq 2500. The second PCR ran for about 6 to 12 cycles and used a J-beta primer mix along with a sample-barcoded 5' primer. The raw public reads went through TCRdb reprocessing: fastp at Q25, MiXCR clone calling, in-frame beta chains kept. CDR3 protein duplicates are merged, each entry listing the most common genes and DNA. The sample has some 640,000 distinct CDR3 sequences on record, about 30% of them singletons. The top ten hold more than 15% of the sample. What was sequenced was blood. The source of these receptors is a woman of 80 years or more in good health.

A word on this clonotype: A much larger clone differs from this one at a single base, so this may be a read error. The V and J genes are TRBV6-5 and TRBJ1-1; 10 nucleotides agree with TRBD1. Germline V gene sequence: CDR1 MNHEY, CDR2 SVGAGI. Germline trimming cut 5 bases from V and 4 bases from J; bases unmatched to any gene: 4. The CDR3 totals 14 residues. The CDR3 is CASSAGTGATEAFF. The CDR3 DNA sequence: TGTGCCAGCAGTGCCGGGACAGGGGCCACTGAAGCTTTCTTT.

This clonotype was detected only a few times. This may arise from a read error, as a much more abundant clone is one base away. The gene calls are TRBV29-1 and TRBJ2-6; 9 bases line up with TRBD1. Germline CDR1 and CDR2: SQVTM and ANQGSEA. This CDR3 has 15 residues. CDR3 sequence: CSVFLQGAGANVRTF. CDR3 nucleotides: TGCAGCGTCTTTCTACAGGGGGCTGGGGCCAACGTCCGGACTTTC. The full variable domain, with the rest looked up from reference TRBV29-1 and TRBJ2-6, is SAVISQKPSRDICQRGTSLTIQCQVDSQVTMMFWYRQQPGQSLTLIATANQGSEATYESGFVIDKFPISRPNLTFSTLTVSNMSPEDSSIYLCSVFLQGAGANVRTFGAGSRLTVL.

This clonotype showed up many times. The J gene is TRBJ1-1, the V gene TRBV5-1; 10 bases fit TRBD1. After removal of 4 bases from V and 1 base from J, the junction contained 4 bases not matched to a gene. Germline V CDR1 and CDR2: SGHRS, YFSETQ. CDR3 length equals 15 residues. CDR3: CASSRWTGGNTEAFF. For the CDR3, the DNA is TGCGCCAGCAGCCGGTGGACAGGGGGGAACACTGAAGCTTTCTTT. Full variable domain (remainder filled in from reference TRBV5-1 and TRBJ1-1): KAGVTQTPRYLIKTRGQQVTLSCSPISGHRSVSWYQQTPGQGLQFLFEYFSETQRNKGNFPGRFSGRQFSNSRSEMNVSTLELGDSALYLCASSRWTGGNTEAFFGQGTRLTVV.

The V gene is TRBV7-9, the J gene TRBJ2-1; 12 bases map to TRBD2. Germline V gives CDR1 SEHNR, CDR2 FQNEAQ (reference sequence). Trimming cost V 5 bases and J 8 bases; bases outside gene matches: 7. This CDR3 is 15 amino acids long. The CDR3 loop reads CASSTGLAGSYEQFF. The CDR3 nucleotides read TGTGCCAGCAGCACAGGACTAGCGGGGAGCTATGAGCAGTTCTTC.

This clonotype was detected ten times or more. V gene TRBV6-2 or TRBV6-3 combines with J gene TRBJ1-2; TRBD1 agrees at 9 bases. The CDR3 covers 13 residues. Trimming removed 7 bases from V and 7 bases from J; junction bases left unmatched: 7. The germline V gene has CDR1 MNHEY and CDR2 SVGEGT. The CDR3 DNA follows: TGTGCCAGCAAGGCGACAGGGGGTCTTGGCTACACCTTC. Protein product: CASKATGGLGYTF.

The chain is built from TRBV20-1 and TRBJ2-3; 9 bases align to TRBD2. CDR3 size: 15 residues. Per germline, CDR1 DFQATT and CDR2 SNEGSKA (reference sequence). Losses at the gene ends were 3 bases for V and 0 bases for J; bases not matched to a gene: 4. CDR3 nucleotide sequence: TGCAGTGCTAGGACACTAGCGGGTAGCACAGATACGCAGTATTTT. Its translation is CSARTLAGSTDTQYF.

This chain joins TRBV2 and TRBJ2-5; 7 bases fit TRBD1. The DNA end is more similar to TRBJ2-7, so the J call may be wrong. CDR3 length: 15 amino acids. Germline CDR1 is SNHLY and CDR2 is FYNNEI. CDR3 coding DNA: TGTGCCAGCAGCCTACGACAGGGTATTTTTTACGAGCAGTACTTC. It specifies CASSLRQGIFYEQYF.

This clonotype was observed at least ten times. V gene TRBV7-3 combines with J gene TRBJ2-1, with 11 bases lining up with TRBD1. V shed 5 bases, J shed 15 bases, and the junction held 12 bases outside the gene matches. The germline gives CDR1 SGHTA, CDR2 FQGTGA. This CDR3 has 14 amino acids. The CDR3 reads CASSATRGQGGLFF. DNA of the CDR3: TGTGCCAGCAGCGCAACGCGGGGACAGGGGGGCCTGTTCTTC.

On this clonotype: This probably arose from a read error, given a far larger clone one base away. The CDR3 protein is CASSSGETQDF. Here the CDR3 DNA reads TGTGCCAGCAGCTCCGGGGAGACCCAGGACTTC. This chain joins TRBV12-3 or TRBV12-4 and TRBJ2-5; D may be TRBD2 (5 bases). The CDR3 sequence is 11 residues long.

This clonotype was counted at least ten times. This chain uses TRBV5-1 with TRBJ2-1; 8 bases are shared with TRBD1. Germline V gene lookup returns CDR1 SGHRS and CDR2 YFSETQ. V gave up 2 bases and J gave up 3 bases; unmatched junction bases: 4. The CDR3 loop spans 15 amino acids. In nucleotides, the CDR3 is TGCGCCAGCAGCTTCGGACAGGGCCTCTACAATGAGCAGTTCTTC. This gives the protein CASSFGQGLYNEQFF.

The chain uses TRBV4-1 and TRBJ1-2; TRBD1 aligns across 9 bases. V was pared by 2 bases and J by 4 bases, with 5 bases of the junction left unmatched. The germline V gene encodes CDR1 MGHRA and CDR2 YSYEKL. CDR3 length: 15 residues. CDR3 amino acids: CASSQPDRGTYGYTF. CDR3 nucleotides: TGCGCCAGCAGCCAACCGGACAGGGGAACCTATGGCTACACCTTC.

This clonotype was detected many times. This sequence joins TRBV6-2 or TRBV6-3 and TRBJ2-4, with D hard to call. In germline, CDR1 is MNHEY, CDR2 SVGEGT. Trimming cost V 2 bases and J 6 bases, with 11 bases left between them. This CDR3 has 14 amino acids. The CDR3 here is CASSYGSERNIQYF. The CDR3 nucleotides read TGTGCCAGCAGTTACGGGTCAGAAAGAAACATTCAGTACTTC.

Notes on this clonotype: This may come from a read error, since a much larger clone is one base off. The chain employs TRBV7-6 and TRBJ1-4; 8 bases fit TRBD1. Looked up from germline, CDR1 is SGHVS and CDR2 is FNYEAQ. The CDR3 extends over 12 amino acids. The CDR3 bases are TGTACCAGTCGTGGGGGGACAGGAAAACTGTTTTTT. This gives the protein CTSRGGTGKLFF.

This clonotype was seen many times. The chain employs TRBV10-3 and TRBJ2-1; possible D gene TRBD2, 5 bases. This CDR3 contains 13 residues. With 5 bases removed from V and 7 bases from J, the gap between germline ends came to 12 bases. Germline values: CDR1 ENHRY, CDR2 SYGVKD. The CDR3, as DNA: TGTGCCATCAGTCCCCTTGGCGGGAATGAGCAGTTCTTC. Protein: CAISPLGGNEQFF.

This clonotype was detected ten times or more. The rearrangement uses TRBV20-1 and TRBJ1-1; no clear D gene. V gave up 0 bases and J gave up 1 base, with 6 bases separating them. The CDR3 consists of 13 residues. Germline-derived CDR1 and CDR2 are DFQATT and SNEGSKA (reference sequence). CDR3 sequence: CSARDGGNTEAFF. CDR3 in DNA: TGCAGTGCTAGAGATGGCGGGAACACTGAAGCTTTCTTT.

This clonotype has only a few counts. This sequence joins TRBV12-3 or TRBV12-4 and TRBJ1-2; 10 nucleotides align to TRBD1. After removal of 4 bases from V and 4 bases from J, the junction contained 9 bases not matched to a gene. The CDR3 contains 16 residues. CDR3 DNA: TGTGCCAGCAGTTCAGCAGGACAGGGGGTTTTCTATGGCTACACCTTC. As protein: CASSSAGQGVFYGYTF.

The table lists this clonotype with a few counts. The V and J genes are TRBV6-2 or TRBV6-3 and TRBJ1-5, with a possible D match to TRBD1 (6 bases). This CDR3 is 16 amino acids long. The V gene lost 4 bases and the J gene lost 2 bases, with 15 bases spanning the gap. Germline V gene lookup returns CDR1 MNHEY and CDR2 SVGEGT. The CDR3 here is CASSFPGASGNQPQHF. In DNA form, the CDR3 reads TGTGCCAGCAGTTTTCCAGGGGCATCTGGCAATCAGCCCCAGCATTTT.

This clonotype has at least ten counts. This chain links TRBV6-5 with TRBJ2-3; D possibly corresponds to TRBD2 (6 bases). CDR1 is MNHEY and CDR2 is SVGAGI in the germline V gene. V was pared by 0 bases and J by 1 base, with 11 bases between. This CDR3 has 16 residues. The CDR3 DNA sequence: TGTGCCAGCAGTTACTCTGGGGGGACGGGCACAGATACGCAGTATTTT. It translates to CASSYSGGTGTDTQYF.